The 26 T cell receptor beta chains below all came from one sample that was sequenced in a study of cytomegalovirus exposure and HLA in healthy donors. In the PCR, 60 Vbeta and 13 Jbeta primers were used. Profiling relied on immunoSEQ multiplex PCR, and the TCRdb table lists in-frame clones only, not all of them. The sample consists of roughly 160,000 clones, roughly four fifths of them appearing once. Material: PBMCs. The receptors come from a man aged 60-69 years in good health and CMV-seronegative.

The chain is built from TRBV10-3 and TRBJ1-2; TRBD1 matches at 11 bases. Trimming at V came to 2 bases and at J to 5 bases, leaving 4 bases not matched to a gene. CDR1 is ENHRY, CDR2 SYGVKD, per germline. The CDR3 is 15 amino acids. CDR3 region: CAISEQGTGGYGYTF. The CDR3 region has the DNA TGTGCCATCAGTGAGCAAGGGACAGGGGGGTATGGCTACACCTTC.

This clone was detected only a few times. This sequence joins TRBV5-4 and TRBJ1-6, with 12 bases fitting TRBD1. The CDR3 is made up of 17 amino acids. Per the germline V gene, CDR1 is SGHNT and CDR2 is YYREEE (reference sequence). V trimming: 4 bases; J trimming: 7 bases; junction bases outside the gene matches: 9. CDR3 sequence reads: CASSPRDRGLLNSPLHF. CDR3 sequence (DNA): TGTGCCAGCAGCCCGAGGGACAGGGGGCTTCTGAATTCACCCCTCCACTTT.

J is TRBJ2-1 and V is TRBV7-9; TRBD2 matches 8 bases. There are 17 residues in the CDR3. Germline-derived CDR1 and CDR2 are SEHNR and FQNEAQ (reference sequence). The junction had 10 bases not matched to a gene; V was cut back by 1 base and J by 5 bases. The CDR3 region is CASSLVSVASGHNEQFF. The CDR3 DNA reads as TGTGCCAGCAGCTTAGTGTCAGTGGCTAGCGGGCACAATGAGCAGTTCTTC.

This clone was seen a single time. This specimen includes other DNA sequences encoding the same CDR3. The V and J genes are TRBV7-2 and TRBJ1-2, with a tentative D call TRBD1 (5 bases). The germline CDR1 and CDR2 sequences are SGHTA and FQGNSA. The CDR3 covers 15 residues. Trimming removed 4 bases at V and 3 bases at J, with 15 bases between. In nucleotides, the CDR3 is TGTGCCAGCAGCTCCTACCGGGGGGGGTACTATGGCTACACCTTC. It encodes CASSSYRGGYYGYTF.

The chain carries TRBV19 and TRBJ1-4; possible D gene TRBD1, 6 bases. The CDR3 consists of 15 residues. Trimming removed 3 bases at V and 0 bases at J, with 8 bases between. CDR1 is LNHDA and CDR2 is SQIVND in the germline V gene (reference sequence). The CDR3 loop is CASSIRQATNEKLFF. The DNA of the CDR3 is TGTGCCAGTAGTATTCGACAGGCAACTAATGAAAAACTGTTTTTT.

V gene TRBV15 combines with J gene TRBJ1-4, with D possibly matching TRBD1 (5 bases). The CDR3 is made up of 15 amino acids. Germline CDR1 reads LNHNV; CDR2 reads YYDKDF (reference sequence). V was trimmed by 0 bases and J by 4 bases, leaving 9 bases between them. CDR3 nucleotides: TGTGCCACCAGCAGAGATCCGCAGGGTAATGAAAAACTGTTTTTT. Protein: CATSRDPQGNEKLFF.

This chain joins TRBV19 and TRBJ1-3; no reliable D call. Germline loops: CDR1 LNHDA, CDR2 SQIVND (reference sequence). Trimming pared 6 bases from V and 4 bases from J, leaving 10 bases between. This CDR3 contains 13 residues. This chain's CDR3 is CASSYSAGNTIYF. CDR3 DNA sequence: TGTGCCAGTAGCTATTCTGCCGGAAACACCATATATTTT.

This chain links TRBV4-2 with TRBJ1-2, with TRBD1 identical over 10 bases. The length of the CDR3 is 16 residues. V shed 1 base and J 4 bases; nucleotides not matched to a gene: 6. Germline assignment: CDR1 LGHNA and CDR2 YNFKEQ. CDR3 nucleotides: TGTGCCAGCAGCCAAGGCCGGACAGGGGGGTCCTATGGCTACACCTTC. Translated: CASSQGRTGGSYGYTF.

The chain couples TRBV6-1 to TRBJ2-2; the match to TRBD1 covers 8 bases. Germline CDR1 is MNHNS and CDR2 is SASEGT. The V gene end was trimmed by 8 bases and the J gene end by 7 bases; junction bases not matched to a gene: 6. This CDR3 is 13 amino acids long. DNA of the CDR3: TGTGCCAGCCGGGACAGGCAGTTCGGGGAGCTGTTTTTT. Its protein product is CASRDRQFGELFF.

The chain has TRBV7-9 and TRBJ2-5; weak D call: TRBD2 (5 bases). Looked up from germline, CDR1 is SEHNR and CDR2 is FQNEAQ (reference sequence). This CDR3 spans 14 amino acids. V lost 8 bases and J 5 bases, leaving 18 bases between the germline ends. CDR3 bases: TGTGCCAGCCTACCTTACGGTTCGGGGGAGACCCAGTACTTC. This gives the protein CASLPYGSGETQYF.

The V and J genes are TRBV21-1 and TRBJ1-5. TRBV21-1 is a pseudogene segment. The CDR3 covers 13 residues. CDR3 sequence: CASSKREGQPQHF. The CDR3, as DNA: TGTGCCAGCAGCAAGAGGGAGGGTCAGCCCCAGCATTTT.

In its sample, this clone was seen a few times. The gene calls are TRBV30 and TRBJ1-2; 12 bases fit TRBD1. The V and J ends lost 2 bases and 2 bases, in that order; junction bases with no gene match: 6. CDR3 length equals 16 residues. The germline V gene encodes CDR1 GTSNPN and CDR2 SVGIG (reference sequence). CDR3 loop: CAWSTGQGARNYGYTF. The CDR3 DNA reads as TGTGCCTGGAGTACGGGACAGGGGGCAAGGAACTATGGCTACACCTTC.

The rearrangement links TRBV6-4 to TRBJ2-2; 9 bases line up with TRBD1. V lost 4 bases, J lost 3 bases, and 0 bases stayed unmatched. This CDR3 spans 14 amino acids. Germline assignment: CDR1 MRHNA and CDR2 SNTAGT. CDR3 DNA sequence: TGTGCCAGCAGTGGGACAGGGGACACCGGGGAGCTGTTTTTT. Its protein is CASSGTGDTGELFF.

The chain links TRBV18 to TRBJ2-3, with 8 bases lining up with TRBD1. CDR1 and CDR2 from the germline V gene are KGHSH and LQKENI. Trimming removed 6 bases from V and 3 bases from J; junction bases left unmatched: 11. The CDR3 length is 16 residues. The CDR3 nucleotides are TGTGCCAGCTCTCAAAGCGGCCAGGGGGCAACAGATACGCAGTATTTT. Translation: CASSQSGQGATDTQYF.

The chain couples TRBV28 to TRBJ1-1; D gene uncertain. CDR3 length: 12 residues. The germline CDR1 and CDR2 sequences are MDHEN and SYDVKM. V lost 1 base to trimming and J lost 6 bases, with 6 bases between them. In nucleotides, the CDR3 is TGTGCCAGCAGTTTATCCCCAGCTGAAGCTTTCTTT. This translates into CASSLSPAEAFF.

The genes are TRBV4-3 and TRBJ2-7, with D perhaps TRBD2 (6 bases). V shed 0 bases and J shed 5 bases, with 20 bases lying between them. This CDR3 contains 17 residues. Germline V CDR1 and CDR2: LGHNA, YSLEER. The CDR3 here is CASSQEKGDSQIHEQYF. For the CDR3, the DNA is TGCGCCAGCAGCCAAGAAAAAGGGGACTCCCAAATCCACGAGCAGTACTTC.

In its sample, this clone was seen a few times. The chain couples TRBV28 to TRBJ2-5, with 8 bases fitting TRBD1. The CDR3 has 16 amino acids. Unmatched junction bases numbered 12, after V lost 4 bases and J lost 5 bases. Germline CDR1 is MDHEN and CDR2 is SYDVKM. The CDR3 nucleotides read TGTGCCAGCAGTTCCCGGGCAGGGGGCTTCAGGGAGACCCAGTACTTC. It codes for CASSSRAGGFRETQYF.

The chain carries TRBV7-8 and TRBJ1-2, with D possibly TRBD1 on 6 matching bases. The V end was cut by 4 bases, the J end by 1 base, with 10 bases between. Germline V lookup: CDR1 SGHVS, CDR2 FQNEAQ. The CDR3 has 14 residues. CDR3 residues: CASSSQGINYGYTF. The CDR3 DNA reads TGTGCCAGCAGCTCGCAGGGGATTAACTATGGCTACACCTTC.

The chain recombines TRBV19 with TRBJ1-2; 8 bases match TRBD1. V lost 5 bases, J lost 3 bases, and 11 bases stayed unmatched. Per the germline V gene, CDR1 is LNHDA and CDR2 is SQIVND (reference sequence). The CDR3 is made up of 16 amino acids. The CDR3 DNA sequence: TGTGCCAGTAGTCCAAGAGGACAGGGCGCCGACTATGGCTACACCTTC. Translating it yields CASSPRGQGADYGYTF.

The V gene is TRBV7-2, the J gene TRBJ2-1; D is perhaps TRBD2 (5 bases). The V end was cut by 3 bases, the J end by 12 bases, with 18 bases between. The CDR3 consists of 14 residues. Germline V gives CDR1 SGHTA, CDR2 FQGNSA. This CDR3 reads CASSFAGEQFVQFF. The DNA for the CDR3 is TGTGCCAGCAGCTTTGCGGGCGAGCAGTTTGTGCAGTTCTTC.

The V gene is TRBV5-1, the J gene TRBJ2-1, with a tentative D call TRBD2 (6 bases). The CDR3 sequence is 13 residues long. Germline V gives CDR1 SGHRS, CDR2 YFSETQ. V shed 0 bases and J shed 5 bases, with 6 bases lying between them. The CDR3 sequence is CASSLAGDNEQFF. In DNA form, the CDR3 reads TGCGCCAGCAGCTTGGCGGGAGACAATGAGCAGTTCTTC.

The chain combines TRBV28 with TRBJ2-3; 8 nucleotides align to TRBD2. The CDR3 loop spans 14 amino acids. Per the germline V gene, CDR1 is MDHEN and CDR2 is SYDVKM. Trimming cost V 5 bases and J 3 bases; bases outside gene matches: 4. CDR3 protein: CASSDIAGTDTQYF. CDR3 nucleotides: TGTGCCAGCAGTGATATAGCGGGAACAGATACGCAGTATTTT.

This rearrangement joins TRBV5-8 to TRBJ2-1; 8 bases agree with TRBD2. Germline lookup yields CDR1 SGHTS and CDR2 YDEGEE. This CDR3 contains 15 residues. The J segment lost 7 bases and the V segment lost 3 bases, leaving 9 bases of the junction unmatched. The CDR3: CASSSPGLEKNEQFF. In nucleotides, the CDR3 is TGTGCCAGCAGCTCCCCGGGACTAGAGAAAAATGAGCAGTTCTTC. Based on the CDR3 plus reference TRBV5-8 and TRBJ2-1, the full variable domain is EAGVTQSPTHLIKTRGQQATLRCSPISGHTSVYWYQQALGLGLQFLLWYDEGEERNRGNFPPRFSGRQFPNYSSELNVNALELEDSALYLCASSSPGLEKNEQFFGPGTRLTVL.

The V call is TRBV7-2, the J call TRBJ2-7, with D possibly being TRBD1 (6 bases). V was cut by 1 base and J by 10 bases, with 11 bases left in between. Looked up from germline, CDR1 is SGHTA and CDR2 is FQGNSA. This CDR3 contains 12 residues. The CDR3: CASSLVGAAQYF. The CDR3 DNA follows: TGTGCCAGCAGCTTAGTGGGGGCAGCTCAGTACTTC.

This chain links TRBV2 with TRBJ2-5; 9 positions match TRBD1. V shed 7 bases, J shed 5 bases, and the junction held 11 bases outside the gene matches. The germline CDR1 and CDR2 sequences are SNHLY and FYNNEI. This CDR3 has 15 residues. This CDR3 is CASTNSGTGSETQYF. For the CDR3, the DNA is TGTGCCAGCACAAATTCCGGGACAGGGAGCGAGACCCAGTACTTC.

This clone was seen a handful of times. This sequence joins TRBV27 and TRBJ2-7; 13 bases line up with TRBD2. Trimming cost V 7 bases and J 7 bases; bases outside gene matches: 10. Germline CDR1 is MNHEY and CDR2 is SMNVEV (reference sequence). The CDR3 sequence is 15 residues long. The CDR3 DNA reads as TGTGCCAGCACCCCCGGGACTAGCGGGATGGGGGAGCAGTACTTC. It codes for CASTPGTSGMGEQYF.